The present T cell receptor beta chain was sequenced within a study of blood T cell repertoires in COVID-19. Study-level background: Specimens from acute and convalescent COVID-19 originated in the United States, Italy and Spain. T cells, B-cell-depleted T cells, or PBMCs provided the cDNA or gDNA that served as material.

The CDR3 sequence is 15 residues long. Germline V lookup: CDR1 GTSNPN, CDR2 SVGIG (reference sequence). The germline V and J ends were trimmed by 0 bases and 0 bases, with 11 bases remaining between them. Original data processing: Estimation of nucleated cell counts relied on the amplification of reference gene primers. Using immunoSEQ multiplex PCR, the repertoire was profiled, and TCRdb retains in-frame clones only, with some absent. That table gives V, J and clone size, and the DNA gave D and trimming. The sample has roughly 160,000 clones; roughly 70% are singletons. This clone was counted a single time.

V usage is TRBV30 and J usage is TRBJ2-5; D is possibly TRBD2 (5 bases). This receptor was identified in an elderly woman with acute or convalescent COVID-19. Input material: peripheral blood. CDR3 region: CAWSVLGGYQETQYF. Here the CDR3 DNA reads TGTGCCTGGAGTGTACTGGGCGGGTACCAAGAGACCCAGTACTTC.